The present T cell receptor beta chain was sequenced within a study of glioma-infiltrating T cells after dendritic cell vaccination. At the level of the study: Dendritic cells derived from monocytes and pulsed with autologous tumor lysate formed the vaccine.

The protocol was immunoSEQ multiplex PCR, while the TCRdb copy is restricted to in-frame clones and leaves out a portion. The sample includes 50,000 to 65,000 clones, over 75% of them seen just once. This CDR3 is built from 17 residues. The V segment lost 5 bases and the J segment 3 bases; nucleotides outside the gene matches: 12. The germline CDR1 and CDR2 sequences are SGHTA and FQGTGA. This sample's time point: after dendritic cell vaccination, including at tumor progression/relapse. The source was blood, collected after dendritic cell vaccination. The clonotype originates from a human donor with glioblastoma. This rearrangement joins TRBV7-3 to TRBJ2-3; 9 bases align to TRBD2. CDR3 in amino acids: CASSPTSGGLKTDTQYF. In DNA form, the CDR3 reads TGTGCCAGCAGCCCAACGAGCGGGGGGTTGAAAACAGATACGCAGTATTTT.